This entry lists 18 T cell receptor beta chains sequenced from one sample in a study of cytotoxic CD8 clonotypes in ibrutinib-treated CLL. TCRdb's copy holds only in-frame clones and misses some; the assay was immunoSEQ multiplex PCR. The profile covers around 200,000 clones, with 60% to 80% appearing a single time and around 10% taken by the ten largest. The sequencing used PBMCs, collected after 12 months of ibrutinib treatment. The receptors come from a human donor with chronic lymphocytic leukemia.

This chain uses TRBV25-1 with TRBJ2-1, with 8 bases fitting TRBD2. Trimming took 1 base from V and 7 from J; bases not matched to a gene: 9. Germline CDR1 reads MGHDK; CDR2 reads SYGVNS. This CDR3 spans 16 amino acids. CDR3 coding DNA: TGTGCCAGCAGTGAATGGATCGGGGGGGCATCAAATGAGCAGTTCTTC. It specifies CASSEWIGGASNEQFF.

The V call is TRBV25-1, the J call TRBJ2-1, with D perhaps matching TRBD1 (7 bases). V was pared by 8 bases and J by 1 base, with 15 bases between. The CDR3 covers 15 residues. CDR1 and CDR2 from the germline V gene are MGHDK and SYGVNS. Here the CDR3 reads CASGATGTSYNEQFF. In DNA form, the CDR3 reads TGTGCCAGCGGCGCGACAGGGACTTCCTACAATGAGCAGTTCTTC.

This clone was recorded once. The V gene is TRBV2, the J gene TRBJ2-3; D is undetermined. V lost 3 bases to trimming and J lost 3 bases, with 4 bases between them. The germline CDR1 and CDR2 sequences are SNHLY and FYNNEI. The CDR3 contains 12 residues. CDR3 DNA: TGTGCCAGCAGTGATATGACAGATACGCAGTATTTT. It specifies CASSDMTDTQYF.

The genes are TRBV28 and TRBJ2-4; the D call may be TRBD1 or TRBD2 (5 bases each). Trimming cost V 8 bases and J 8 bases, with 16 bases left between them. The CDR3 is 13 amino acids. Germline values: CDR1 MDHEN, CDR2 SYDVKM. CDR3 DNA sequence: TGTGCCAGCGGCACGGGGCAAGGGGACATTCAGTACTTC. Residues: CASGTGQGDIQYF.

The chain uses TRBV11-2 and TRBJ2-3; TRBD1 matches 11 bases. The CDR3 extends over 16 amino acids. J was trimmed by 5 bases and V by 3 bases; bases with no gene match: 7. Germline V gives CDR1 SGHAT, CDR2 FQNNGV. The CDR3 DNA follows: TGTGCCAGCAGCTTGGTGGGACAGGGGGTTGGAGATACGCAGTATTTT. Translated, it gives CASSLVGQGVGDTQYF.

The V and J genes are TRBV7-3 and TRBJ2-2; tentative D call: TRBD1 (5 bases). CDR1 is SGHTA and CDR2 is FQGTGA in the germline V gene. V was clipped by 1 base and J by 5 bases, with 11 bases between them. This CDR3 region has 15 residues. The CDR3 DNA reads TGTGCCAGCAGCTTAATGGCAGGGCGGACCGGGGAGCTGTTTTTT. The encoded protein is CASSLMAGRTGELFF.

The chain uses TRBV27 and TRBJ2-7, with D tentatively TRBD2 (7 bases). Germline V gives CDR1 MNHEY, CDR2 SMNVEV (reference sequence). The ends were cut back, 6 bases at V and 2 bases at J, with 17 bases in the middle. CDR3 length equals 15 residues. As DNA, the CDR3 is TGTGCCAGCAGCCTAGGGGGGGTCAGGGCCTACGAGCAGTACTTC. It codes for CASSLGGVRAYEQYF.

The rearrangement links TRBV11-3 to TRBJ2-5, with 8 bases fitting TRBD2. Germline V gives CDR1 SGHNT, CDR2 YENEEA. The CDR3 loop spans 13 amino acids. Trimming removed 3 bases from V and 4 bases from J; junction bases left unmatched: 1. The chain's CDR3 is CASSFSGAETQYF. The CDR3 DNA sequence: TGTGCCAGCAGCTTTAGCGGGGCAGAGACCCAGTACTTC.

This clone was seen only a few times. The chain has TRBV30 and TRBJ1-2; no reliable D call. CDR3 size: 12 residues. Between the trimmed V and J ends, which lost 1 base and 7 bases, there was a span of 10 bases. Germline V gene data show CDR1 as GTSNPN and CDR2 as SVGIG (reference sequence). In DNA, the CDR3 is TGTGCCTGGAGTGGGGGTAGGGTTGGCTACACCTTC. It specifies CAWSGGRVGYTF. Full variable domain (outside the CDR3, taken from reference TRBV30 and TRBJ1-2): SQTIHQWPATLVQPVGSPLSLECTVEGTSNPNLYWYRQAAGRGLQLLFYSVGIGQISSEVPQNLSASRPQDRQFILSSKKLLLSDSGFYLCAWSGGRVGYTFGSGTRLTVV.

The gene calls are TRBV6-5 and TRBJ1-1; D is unclear. Trimming left V 5 bases short and J 3 bases short, with 10 bases between. Germline CDR1 is MNHEY and CDR2 is SVGAGI. The CDR3 spans 13 residues. The CDR3 DNA sequence: TGTGCCAGCAGTCCCCGCCTGGACACTGAAGCTTTCTTT. Residues: CASSPRLDTEAFF.

This chain uses TRBV5-6 with TRBJ2-5; 8 nucleotides match TRBD2. Germline CDR1 SGHDT, CDR2 YYEEEE. The CDR3 runs to 17 residues. Germline trimming cut 0 bases from V and 2 bases from J; bases unmatched to any gene: 9. The CDR3 DNA reads TGTGCCAGCAGCTTGGCGACTCGCGGGAGGCAACAAGAGACCCAGTACTTC. It yields the protein CASSLATRGRQQETQYF.

This clone was seen more than once but under ten times. The genes are TRBV6-6 and TRBJ2-1; D is unclear. The CDR3 consists of 14 residues. The germline V and J ends were trimmed by 0 bases and 5 bases, with 8 bases remaining between them. From germline, CDR1 is MNHNY and CDR2 SVGAGI (reference sequence). Written as DNA, the CDR3 is TGTGCCAGCAGTTACTCTTTTTTTGACAATGAGCAGTTCTTC. It specifies CASSYSFFDNEQFF.

V gene TRBV5-1 combines with J gene TRBJ2-3; tentatively, D is TRBD2 (6 bases). Between the trimmed V and J ends, which lost 1 base and 4 bases, there was a span of 13 bases. This CDR3 has 15 residues. The germline V gene has CDR1 SGHRS and CDR2 YFSETQ. The CDR3 protein is CASSLQLGGADTQYF. Here the CDR3 DNA reads TGCGCCAGCAGCTTGCAGTTGGGGGGAGCAGATACGCAGTATTTT. The full variable domain, rest sourced from reference TRBV5-1 and TRBJ2-3, is KAGVTQTPRYLIKTRGQQVTLSCSPISGHRSVSWYQQTPGQGLQFLFEYFSETQRNKGNFPGRFSGRQFSNSRSEMNVSTLELGDSALYLCASSLQLGGADTQYFGPGTRLTVL.

V and J are TRBV6-5 and TRBJ1-1, with D unclear. With 5 bases removed from V and 0 bases from J, the gap between germline ends came to 10 bases. Germline loops: CDR1 MNHEY, CDR2 SVGAGI. This CDR3 has 14 residues. This chain's CDR3 is CASSPTQMNTEAFF. CDR3 in DNA: TGTGCCAGCAGTCCAACCCAGATGAACACTGAAGCTTTCTTT.

The rearrangement joins TRBV9 to TRBJ1-5; possible D gene TRBD1, 5 bases. The germline V gene encodes CDR1 SGDLS and CDR2 YYNGEE. V was cut by 4 bases and J by 8 bases, with 19 bases left in between. The length of the CDR3 is 15 residues. Here the CDR3 DNA reads TGTGCCAGCAGCCCCGGGGGTGGTGGGTTTGAGCCCCAGCATTTT. It encodes CASSPGGGGFEPQHF.

This chain links TRBV7-9 with TRBJ1-2; D uncertain. In germline, CDR1 is SEHNR, CDR2 FQNEAQ (reference sequence). This CDR3 region has 17 residues. V gave up 3 bases and J gave up 5 bases, with 22 bases separating them. The CDR3 here is CASSFWTWTFSGYGYTF. The DNA of the CDR3 is TGTGCCAGCAGCTTTTGGACGTGGACCTTCTCCGGGTATGGCTACACCTTC.

The chain links TRBV11-2 to TRBJ2-1; unclear D gene. The CDR3 length is 14 residues. The germline CDR1 and CDR2 sequences are SGHAT and FQNNGV. Between the trimmed V and J ends, which lost 0 bases and 7 bases, there was a span of 10 bases. The chain's CDR3 is CASSLDYQSNEQFF. Written as DNA, the CDR3 is TGTGCCAGCAGCTTAGACTATCAGAGTAATGAGCAGTTCTTC.

This clone was found a few times. The J gene is TRBJ1-5, the V gene TRBV2, with D perhaps TRBD1 (5 bases). Germline V CDR1 and CDR2: SNHLY, FYNNEI. The germline V and J ends were trimmed by 8 bases and 2 bases, with 10 bases remaining between them. The CDR3 spans 13 residues. CDR3 sequence (DNA): TGTGCCAGCCGTTTACAGGGCAATCAGCCCCAGCATTTT. As protein: CASRLQGNQPQHF.